A selection of T cell receptor beta chains follows, all from one sample in a study of PD-1 blockade in mismatch repair-deficient tumors. Produced via immunoSEQ multiplex PCR; TCRdb's table is partial and in-frame only. The sample carries some 110,000 clones, more than 60% recorded once. The specimen comprised peripheral blood, sampled about 60 weeks after starting pembrolizumab. Every receptor here comes from an adult with mismatch repair-deficient cancer. The CDR3 runs from the conserved cysteine through the conserved F or W. The D gene is left open where the match is weak. Size tells how often a clone was seen (once, few, many) or the class of an expanded clone, and some rows leave it out.

V gene: TRBV7-7
clone size: NA
D gene: NA
J gene: TRBJ2-2
CDR3 DNA: TGTGCTAGCAGCTTAGAAAGAGGGGGAACCGGGGAGCTGTTTTTT
CDR3 protein: CASSLERGGTGELFF

V gene: TRBV13
clone size: NA
D gene: NA
J gene: TRBJ2-3
CDR3 DNA: TGTGCCAGCAGCAAAGACCGGATACAAGATACGCAGTATTTT
CDR3 protein: CASSKDRIQDTQYF

V gene: TRBV7-2
clone size: NA
D gene: NA
J gene: TRBJ2-7
CDR3 DNA: TGTGCCAGCAGCTTTCGCTACGAGCAGTACTTC
CDR3 protein: CASSFRYEQYF

V gene: TRBV5-8
clone size: NA
D gene: TRBD2
J gene: TRBJ2-3
CDR3 DNA: TGTGCCAGCAGCCCTCGGGGCGGGAGTTGGATGGGGGATACGCAGTATTTT
CDR3 protein: CASSPRGGSWMGDTQYF

V gene: TRBV5-1
clone size: NA
D gene: NA
J gene: TRBJ1-2
CDR3 DNA: TGCGCCAGCAGCCCCTTTGGAGGTGAGGTTGGCTACACCTTC
CDR3 protein: CASSPFGGEVGYTF

V gene: TRBV30
clone size: few
D gene: NA
J gene: TRBJ1-1
CDR3 DNA: TGTGCCTGGAGTATCGAGAACACTGAAGCTTTCTTT
CDR3 protein: CAWSIENTEAFF

V gene: TRBV27
clone size: NA
D gene: TRBD2
J gene: TRBJ2-7
CDR3 DNA: TGTGCCAGCAGTTTATCGTTAGCGGGAGGGCTCTACGAGCAGTACTTC
CDR3 protein: CASSLSLAGGLYEQYF

V gene: TRBV7-9
clone size: NA
D gene: TRBD1
J gene: TRBJ2-7
CDR3 DNA: TGTGCCAGCAGCTCCAACCAGGACAGGGCATACTACGAGCAGTACTTC
CDR3 protein: CASSSNQDRAYYEQYF

V gene: TRBV5-1
clone size: NA
D gene: NA
J gene: TRBJ1-3
CDR3 DNA: TGCGCCAGCAGCTTAGGGGGGACTGGAAACACCATATATTTT
CDR3 protein: CASSLGGTGNTIYF

V gene: TRBV5-5
clone size: NA
D gene: TRBD1
J gene: TRBJ1-1
CDR3 DNA: TGTGCCAGCAGCGCGGACAGGTACGACACTGAAGCTTTCTTT
CDR3 protein: CASSADRYDTEAFF

V gene: TRBV5-1
clone size: NA
D gene: NA
J gene: TRBJ2-7
CDR3 DNA: TGCGCCAGCAGCTTGGACAGGACCGCTACCTACGAGCAGTACTTC
CDR3 protein: CASSLDRTATYEQYF

V gene: TRBV7-3
clone size: NA
D gene: NA
J gene: TRBJ2-1
CDR3 DNA: TGTGCCAGCAGCCACGACTCAGGGGGGCACAATGAGCAGTTCTTC
CDR3 protein: CASSHDSGGHNEQFF

V gene: TRBV19
clone size: NA
D gene: NA
J gene: TRBJ1-3
CDR3 DNA: TGTGCCAGTAGTATACGGGGGAGAAACACCATATATTTT
CDR3 protein: CASSIRGRNTIYF

V gene: TRBV10-2
clone size: NA
D gene: NA
J gene: TRBJ2-7
CDR3 DNA: TGCGCCAGCAGGAATGAAGGAGGAACCTCCTACGAGCAGTACTTC
CDR3 protein: CASRNEGGTSYEQYF

V gene: TRBV11-3
clone size: NA
D gene: NA
J gene: TRBJ2-1
CDR3 DNA: TGTGCCAGCAGCCAAGTCAGTGGGGCAGGGGTTTACAATGAGCAGTTCTTC
CDR3 protein: CASSQVSGAGVYNEQFF

V gene: TRBV5-1
clone size: NA
D gene: NA
J gene: TRBJ2-1
CDR3 DNA: TGCGCCAGCAGCTTGGCCTCCTCCCTGATAGCGTCATACAATGAGCAGTTCTTC
CDR3 protein: CASSLASSLIASYNEQFF